Only a few counts were recorded for the clone carrying this TCR beta chain. From the RT-PCR reads, TCRdb called clonotypes with MiXCR, one entry per CDR3 protein. The sample has more than 700,000 distinct CDR3 sequences, 20% to 25% seen once; the top ten hold about a tenth. The data originate from a study of response to subunit inactivated influenza vaccine. This CDR3 has 16 amino acids. The ends were cut back, 3 bases at V and 0 bases at J, with 14 bases in the middle. This receptor was obtained from a man between 50 and 59 years old who received an inactivated influenza vaccine. The chain couples TRBV12-3 or TRBV12-4 to TRBJ1-1; D ambiguous. The sample consisted of PBMCs from blood, taken approximately 5 days after vaccination. CDR3 amino acids: CASSFWAGAMNTEAFF. CDR3 in DNA: TGTGCCAGCAGTTTTTGGGCCGGAGCTATGAACACTGAAGCTTTCTTT.